This TCR beta chain was retrieved from a study of cytomegalovirus exposure and HLA in healthy donors. The CDR3 loop spans 15 amino acids. Germline-derived CDR1 and CDR2 are SGHDT and YYEEEE. V lost 0 bases, J lost 2 bases, and 11 bases lay in between. Study-level findings and limits: Accounts indicate the classifier identified cytomegalovirus status with strong specificity and sensitivity. For most TCR sequences rarity was the rule, although some public TCRs occurred in many donors.

Comments on this clone: Its antigen is unknown.

The PCR employed 60 Vbeta primers together with 13 Jbeta primers. Generated by immunoSEQ multiplex PCR, the TCRdb table keeps only in-frame clones and is missing some. This table holds about 160,000 clones, over 80% found once. The rearrangement joins TRBV5-6 to TRBJ1-2; D is undetermined. The origin of this receptor is a male donor in good health and CMV-seropositive. The sample consisted of PBMCs. CDR3 coding DNA: TGTGCCAGCAGCTTGGAGGCGGGTTCGAACTATGGCTACACCTTC. Its translation is CASSLEAGSNYGYTF. The entire variable domain, with the rest obtained from reference TRBV5-6 and TRBJ1-2, is as follows: DAGVTQSPTHLIKTRGQQVTLRCSPKSGHDTVSWYQQALGQGPQFIFQYYEEEERQRGNFPDRFSGHQFPNYSSELNVNALLLGDSALYLCASSLEAGSNYGYTFGSGTRLTVV.